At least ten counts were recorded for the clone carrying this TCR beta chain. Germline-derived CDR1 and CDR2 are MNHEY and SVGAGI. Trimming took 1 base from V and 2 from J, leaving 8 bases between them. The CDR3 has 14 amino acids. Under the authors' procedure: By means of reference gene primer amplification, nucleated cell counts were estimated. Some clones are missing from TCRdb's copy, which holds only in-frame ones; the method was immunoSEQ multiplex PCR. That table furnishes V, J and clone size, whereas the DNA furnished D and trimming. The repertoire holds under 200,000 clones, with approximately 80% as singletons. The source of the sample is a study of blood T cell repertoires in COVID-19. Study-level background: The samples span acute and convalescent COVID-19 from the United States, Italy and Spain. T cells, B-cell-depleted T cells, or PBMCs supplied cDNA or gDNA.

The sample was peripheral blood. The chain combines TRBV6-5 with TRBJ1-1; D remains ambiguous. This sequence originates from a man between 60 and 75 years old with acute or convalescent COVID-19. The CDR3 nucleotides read TGTGCCAGCAGTTACTATGGCGGAAACACTGAAGCTTTCTTT. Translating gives CASSYYGGNTEAFF.